The 6 T cell receptor beta chains presented below share a single source sample, sequenced in a study of OX40 agonist ivuxolimab in advanced cancers. Libraries were prepared by immunoSEQ multiplex PCR; TCRdb keeps only in-frame clonotypes and omits some of them. The table records over 75,000 clones, approximately 94% of them present only once. Sequencing was performed on CD4+ or CD8+ T cells sorted from blood, taken in a trial of the OX40 agonist ivuxolimab. Receptor source: an adult with an advanced solid tumor such as melanoma, head and neck, liver or kidney cancer.

The chain joins TRBV6-5 to TRBJ2-7; possibly TRBD1 or TRBD2 for D (6 bases each). Between the trimmed V and J ends, which lost 4 bases and 5 bases, there was a span of 18 bases. The V gene's germline CDR1 is MNHEY and CDR2 SVGAGI. The CDR3 contains 15 residues. The CDR3 DNA follows: TGTGCCAGCAGTTTACTCTCCGGGGGCGCCGACGAGCAGTACTTC. Translating gives CASSLLSGGADEQYF.

The chain is built from TRBV27 and TRBJ2-1; D possibly corresponds to TRBD1 (5 bases). The CDR3 spans 13 residues. Germline CDR1 MNHEY, CDR2 SMNVEV (reference sequence). Trimming took 2 bases from V and 6 from J, leaving 8 bases between them. DNA for the CDR3: TGTGCCAGCAGTTTAAGCAGGGTCAATGAGCAGTTCTTC. Residues: CASSLSRVNEQFF.

V gene TRBV5-8 combines with J gene TRBJ2-5; D may be TRBD2 (6 bases). The V gene lost 9 bases and the J gene lost 0 bases, with 9 bases spanning the gap. Germline lookup yields CDR1 SGHTS and CDR2 YDEGEE. CDR3 length: 12 amino acids. The CDR3 DNA is TGTGCCACCGGGAGCTACCAAGAGACCCAGTACTTC. Protein product: CATGSYQETQYF.

The chain carries TRBV30 and TRBJ1-3; D gene uncertain. This CDR3 has 13 residues. CDR1 and CDR2 (germline): GTSNPN, SVGIG (reference sequence). Trimming left V 0 bases short and J 7 bases short, with 10 bases between. The CDR3 nucleotides are TGTGCCTGGAGTGTAAGTGGAGGGAACACCATATATTTT. Encoded protein: CAWSVSGGNTIYF.

This clone has just one count. V and J are TRBV6-5 and TRBJ1-1, with unresolved D. V gave up 2 bases and J gave up 8 bases, with 6 bases separating them. The germline V gene encodes CDR1 MNHEY and CDR2 SVGAGI. CDR3 length: 11 residues. CDR3: CASSYGPEAFF. The CDR3 coding sequence is TGTGCCAGCAGTTACGGTCCAGAAGCTTTCTTT.

The rearrangement uses TRBV29-1 and TRBJ2-7, with 7 bases fitting TRBD1. Trimming removed 7 bases from V and 7 bases from J; junction bases left unmatched: 7. The CDR3 length is 11 residues. The germline gives CDR1 SQVTM, CDR2 ANQGSEA. CDR3 protein: CSADRAGEQYF. CDR3 sequence (DNA): TGCAGCGCCGACAGGGCCGGAGAGCAGTACTTC.